This is a list of T cell receptor beta chains from one sample in a study of T cell repertoires in cytomegalovirus infection. TCRdb re-derived calls from the reads in MiXCR, one entry per CDR3 protein. The sample has some 900,000 distinct CDR3 sequences, over 25% seen once. Their specific antigens are unknown. This sample comprised cultured CD8+ T cells from PBMCs, obtained from culture after CMV antigen stimulation. The receptors were sampled from a human donor in good health (CMV status not recorded). Some clones in this sample may be carry-over from other donors' samples. CDR3s include the opening cysteine and the closing phenylalanine or tryptophan. A D gene is named only where the DNA matches it firmly. Clone size is shown for a subset of rows, as once, few, many or a class of expanded clone.

D gene	V gene	J gene	clone size	CDR3 DNA	CDR3 protein
NA	TRBV2	TRBJ2-7	few	TGTGCCAGCAGTGAAGACTGGGGCGTCCTTGGCTACGAGCAGTACTTC	CASSEDWGVLGYEQYF
NA	TRBV15	TRBJ2-5	few	TGTGCCACCAGCAGAGATTGGGCAGCCCAAGAGACCCAGTACTTC	CATSRDWAAQETQYF
TRBD2	TRBV2	TRBJ2-3	NA	TGTGCCAGCAGTGGACTAGCGGGGCCGGGCACATTGTTTACGCAGTATTTT	CASSGLAGPGTLFTQYF
TRBD1	TRBV7-2	TRBJ1-3	few	TGTGCCAGCAGCTCCTCGGACAGGGCTGGAAACACCATGTATTTT	CASSSSDRAGNTMYF
NA	TRBV20-1	TRBJ2-1	few	TGCAGTGCGCAAAGTGGCGCCGTGAGATGGAATGAGCAGTTCTTC	CSAQSGAVRWNEQFF
NA	TRBV7-3	TRBJ1-1	many	TGTGCCAGCAGCTTAAGTCAGCAGAACACTGAAGCTTTCTTT	CASSLSQQNTEAFF
NA	TRBV7-4	TRBJ1-1	once	TGTGCCAGCAGCTTAGCTGAACGCCCGAACACTGAAGCTTTCTTT	CASSLAERPNTEAFF
NA	TRBV6-5	TRBJ1-1	NA	TGTGCCAGCAGTTACAGGGAGGGATCGAACACTGAAGCTTTCTTT	CASSYREGSNTEAFF
NA	TRBV2	TRBJ2-2	few	TGTGCCAGCTTTCAGGGACCCGAGCTGTTTTTT	CASFQGPELFF
NA	TRBV20-1	TRBJ2-3	NA	TGCAGTGCTAGAGATCCCAGCACAGATACGCAGTATTTT	CSARDPSTDTQYF
NA	TRBV7-9	TRBJ2-7	NA	TGTGCCAGCAGCTTAGGGCCATCCAACGAGCAGTACTTC	CASSLGPSNEQYF
NA	TRBV4-2	TRBJ1-2	NA	TGTGCCAGCAGCCAAGAAATCACCGCAACCAGAGGACCTGCTAACTATGGCTACACCTTC	CASSQEITATRGPANYGYTF
NA	TRBV9	TRBJ1-2	NA	TGTGCCAGCAGCGTAGAAGGGGACACGAACTATGGCTACACCTTC	CASSVEGDTNYGYTF
TRBD2	TRBV6-2/TRBV6-3	TRBJ2-1	many	TGTGCCAGCAGTTCCCTAGCGGGGGTTTACAATGAGCAGTTCTTC	CASSSLAGVYNEQFF
NA	TRBV12-5	TRBJ2-5	NA	TGTGCTAGTGGGGGTAGAGACCAAGAGACCCAGTACTTC	CASGGRDQETQYF
NA	TRBV27	TRBJ2-1	once	TGTGCCAGCAGTTTACACCGAGGGCAGCCTTCCTACAATGAGCAGTTCTTC	CASSLHRGQPSYNEQFF
TRBD1	TRBV6-5	TRBJ1-1	NA	TGTGCCAGCACAGCAGGGGGGAACACTGAAGCTTTCTTT	CASTAGGNTEAFF
TRBD1	TRBV7-8	TRBJ2-5	NA	TGTGTCAGCAGCCAATCCCGGACAGGGCCACCCCAAGAGACCCAGTACTTC	CVSSQSRTGPPQETQYF
TRBD1	TRBV27	TRBJ1-1	NA	TGTGCCAGCAGTTCTCCGGACAGGCAGAACACTGAAGCTTTCTTT	CASSSPDRQNTEAFF
TRBD2	TRBV29-1	TRBJ2-1	NA	TGCAGCGTTGAAGACTACACTAGCGGGGGGGCAGCCTACAATGAGCAGTTCTTC	CSVEDYTSGGAAYNEQFF
NA	TRBV6-5	TRBJ1-1	NA	TGTGCCAGCAGTAGATCATACGGGGACACTGAAGCTTTCTTT	CASSRSYGDTEAFF
NA	TRBV7-9	TRBJ2-1	NA	TGTGCCAGCAGCTCGACAGATGAGCAGTTCTTC	CASSSTDEQFF
NA	TRBV4-1	TRBJ2-5	NA	TGCGCCAGCAGCTCCCGCCCTGGCCAGGGGAGGGAGACCCAGTACTTC	CASSSRPGQGRETQYF
NA	TRBV7-9	TRBJ1-4	NA	TGTGCCAGCAGGCCCCAGGGTACAGCAACTAATGAAAAACTGTTTTTT	CASRPQGTATNEKLFF
NA	TRBV6-6	TRBJ1-1	NA	TGTGCCAGCAGTTTCTCGGCAGGGGCTGAAGCTTTCTTT	CASSFSAGAEAFF
NA	TRBV7-6	TRBJ2-1	NA	TGTGTCAGCAGCTTAAACTCCCATGAGCAGTTCTTC	CVSSLNSHEQFF
NA	TRBV4-1	TRBJ2-3	NA	TGCGCCAGCAGCCAAGCCCAAAAGGGGCCAGATACGCAGTATTTT	CASSQAQKGPDTQYF
NA	TRBV27	TRBJ1-2	NA	TGTGCCAGCAGTTTAAAGGAAACTCTCCCCTATGGCTACACCTTC	CASSLKETLPYGYTF
TRBD2	TRBV7-7	TRBJ2-2	few	TGTGCCTTGGCGGGAGTTACCGGGGAGCTGTTTTTT	CALAGVTGELFF
NA	TRBV6-1	TRBJ2-2	NA	TGTGGGGAGGGGGTGCGCGACACCGGGGAGCTGTTTTTT	CGEGVRDTGELFF
NA	TRBV12-3/TRBV12-4	TRBJ1-1	many	TGTGCCAGCATTTCGGCTCGGGACACTGAAGCTTTCTTT	CASISARDTEAFF
TRBD2	TRBV7-9	TRBJ2-3	few	TGTGCCAGCAGCCCCGTCGGAAGCGGGGGCCCCACAGATACGCAGTATTTT	CASSPVGSGGPTDTQYF
NA	TRBV4-1	TRBJ2-5	NA	TGCGCCAGCAGCCCCACTTCGACTACCGAGACCCAGTACTTC	CASSPTSTTETQYF
NA	TRBV6-5	TRBJ2-2	few	TGTGCCAGCAGTTACTGGGGGCTGGGGACGAACACCGGGGAGCTGTTTTTT	CASSYWGLGTNTGELFF
NA	TRBV12-3/TRBV12-4	TRBJ2-3	NA	TGTGCCAGCAGTTCGGCGGGCACAGATACGCAGTATTTT	CASSSAGTDTQYF
TRBD2	TRBV7-2	TRBJ2-3	many	TGTGCCAGCAGCTCGGGGGGATCCCCAGATACGCAGTATTTT	CASSSGGSPDTQYF
NA	TRBV19	TRBJ2-5	NA	TGTGCCAGTAGTATAACCGGGACCCCCGCGGGGGAGACCCAGTACTTC	CASSITGTPAGETQYF
NA	TRBV29-1	TRBJ1-5	NA	TGCAGCGTTGGGGCCCAGCAGCCCCAGCATTTT	CSVGAQQPQHF
NA	TRBV18	TRBJ1-2	NA	TGTGCCAGCTCACCACTTGAGGAGCTAGCGTACACCTTC	CASSPLEELAYTF
NA	TRBV6-1	TRBJ2-6	NA	TGTGCCAGCAGTGAATTGATCTCTGGGGCCAACGTCCTGACTTTC	CASSELISGANVLTF
NA	TRBV10-3	TRBJ1-1	NA	TGTGCCACCAGTGAGCGGGAGGGGACGGACAGCCTGAACACTGAAGCTTTCTTT	CATSEREGTDSLNTEAFF
NA	TRBV28	TRBJ1-5	few	TGTGCCAGCAGCACAGGGAGTGAGTACAATCAGCCCCAGCATTTT	CASSTGSEYNQPQHF
NA	TRBV10-2	TRBJ1-2	NA	TGCGCCAAACAGGATAACTATGGCTACACCTTC	CAKQDNYGYTF
TRBD2	TRBV7-6	TRBJ2-1	NA	TGTGCCAGCAGCCCTCTTCTAGCGGGGGGCAGCGATGAGCAGTTCTTC	CASSPLLAGGSDEQFF
NA	TRBV12-3/TRBV12-4	TRBJ1-5	many	TGTGCCAGCAGTTCCGGACGGAGTCAGCCCCAGCATTTT	CASSSGRSQPQHF
NA	TRBV7-3	TRBJ2-5	few	TGTGCCAGCAGTTCCTATGGTAGCGGACAAGAGACCCAGTACTTC	CASSSYGSGQETQYF
NA	TRBV12-3/TRBV12-4	TRBJ2-2	NA	TGTGCCAGCAGTCCCTGGGGTGGGGGCGGGGAGCTGTTTTTT	CASSPWGGGGELFF
TRBD2	TRBV7-2	TRBJ2-7	many	TGTGCCAGCAGCCTGACTAGCGGGCGGGCCTACGAGCAGTACTTC	CASSLTSGRAYEQYF
NA	TRBV5-1	TRBJ2-1	NA	TGCGCCAGCAGGGGTGGGGGGCTCTCCTACAATGAGCAGTTCTTC	CASRGGGLSYNEQFF
TRBD1	TRBV27	TRBJ1-2	few	TGTGCCAGCAGTCAAGGACAGGGGAATCTCACCTTC	CASSQGQGNLTF
TRBD1	TRBV28	TRBJ2-5	NA	TGTGCCAGCAGGCCCGGGACAGTACAAGAGACCCAGTACTTC	CASRPGTVQETQYF
TRBD2	TRBV7-8	TRBJ2-5	NA	TGTGCCAGCAGCTTAGACGGGGGGGTGACCCAGTACTTC	CASSLDGGVTQYF
NA	TRBV7-9	TRBJ2-7	many	TGTGCCAGCAGCCCCGGGTTCTCCTACGAGCAGTACTTC	CASSPGFSYEQYF
NA	TRBV4-1	TRBJ2-3	NA	TGCGCCAGCAGCTCAGAGGGTGGGGCTAGTGGGGCTTGGGATACGCAGTATTTT	CASSSEGGASGAWDTQYF
NA	TRBV10-3	TRBJ2-3	NA	TGTGCCATCAGGGTCACGAGAGATACGCAGTATTTT	CAIRVTRDTQYF
TRBD1	TRBV9	TRBJ2-3	few	TGTGCCAGCAGCCCTTCCTGGGGACAGGGCACAGATACGCAGTATTTT	CASSPSWGQGTDTQYF
NA	TRBV12-3/TRBV12-4	TRBJ1-1	few	TGTGCCAGCAGTTCCTATTCTGTCGGGGCGAACACTGAAGCTTTCTTT	CASSSYSVGANTEAFF
NA	TRBV6-1	TRBJ2-2	many	TGTGCCAGCAGTGAGGGCAGTTACACCGGGGAGCTGTTTTTT	CASSEGSYTGELFF